This entry features one T cell receptor (beta chain) sequence. The germline gives CDR1 SNHLY, CDR2 FYNNEI. CDR3 length equals 14 residues. Trimming took off 1 base at V and 5 bases at J, with 11 bases between the two ends. Method: immunoSEQ multiplex PCR; TCRdb's copy keeps in-frame clones and lacks some. Here the sample spans about 140,000 clones, 70% to 90% being singletons. The source of the sample is a study of T cell responses to AZD1222 COVID-19 vaccine. This specimen consisted of peripheral blood, obtained on day 0 of AZD1222 vaccination. This TCR was sampled from an adult in good health. The chain carries TRBV2 and TRBJ1-1; no firm D call. The CDR3, as DNA: TGTGCCAGCAGTGAAGAGGCCCCCGGGACTGAAGCTTTCTTT. This encodes CASSEEAPGTEAFF.